Below, 29 T cell receptor beta chains from the same sample are listed, as sequenced in a study of cytomegalovirus exposure and HLA in healthy donors. Profiling relied on immunoSEQ multiplex PCR, and the TCRdb table lists in-frame clones only, not all of them. The table has about 270,000 clones, approximately 86% seen once; the top ten hold roughly 0.99%. Sequencing was performed on PBMCs. All receptors derive from a woman aged 18-30 years in good health and CMV-seronegative.

The chain employs TRBV10-3 and TRBJ2-2; D might be TRBD1 (6 bases). The V and J ends lost 5 bases and 4 bases respectively, with 14 bases between them. Germline lookup yields CDR1 ENHRY and CDR2 SYGVKD. This CDR3 is built from 15 residues. CDR3 sequence: CAISTDRSFTGELFF. CDR3 in DNA: TGTGCCATCAGTACCGACAGGTCCTTCACCGGGGAGCTGTTTTTT.

CDR3 loop: CASSQVGASVNTEAFF. In nucleotides, the CDR3 is TGCGCCAGCAGCCAAGTGGGGGCCTCGGTGAACACTGAAGCTTTCTTT. V and J are TRBV4-1 and TRBJ1-1, with a possible D match to TRBD1 (6 bases). The CDR3 is made up of 16 amino acids. V lost 1 base and J 0 bases, leaving 12 bases between the germline ends. The germline V gene has CDR1 MGHRA and CDR2 YSYEKL.

The V and J genes are TRBV5-1 and TRBJ1-4, with TRBD1 as a possible D gene (6 bases). V was shortened by 4 bases and J by 4 bases, with 14 bases between the two germline ends. There are 15 residues in the CDR3. In germline, CDR1 is SGHRS, CDR2 YFSETQ. The CDR3 region has the DNA TGCGCCAGCAGCGGGAGGGGGTCCTTTAATGAAAAACTGTTTTTT. Translated, it gives CASSGRGSFNEKLFF.

The CDR3 DNA reads as TGTGCCAGCAGGCCGGACAGGGTCGCAGGGGAAAAACTGTTTTTT. Encoded protein: CASRPDRVAGEKLFF. The chain carries TRBV2 and TRBJ1-4; 8 nucleotides match TRBD1. The CDR3 loop spans 15 amino acids. The J segment lost 8 bases and the V segment lost 6 bases, leaving 11 bases of the junction unmatched. Germline CDR1 and CDR2: SNHLY and FYNNEI.

The DNA for the CDR3 is TGTGCCAGCAGCGGACAGGCGCTCCCCCAGGGGTACGAGCAGTACTTC. This translates into CASSGQALPQGYEQYF. This chain joins TRBV7-9 and TRBJ2-7, with 7 nucleotides matching TRBD1. Trimming cost V 5 bases and J 4 bases; bases outside gene matches: 14. The germline V gene has CDR1 SEHNR and CDR2 FQNEAQ (reference sequence). The CDR3 is 16 amino acids.

In its sample, this clone was seen once. This chain uses TRBV7-2 with TRBJ1-5; D uncertain. The V gene lost 5 bases and the J gene lost 5 bases, with 10 bases spanning the gap. Germline V gene lookup returns CDR1 SGHTA and CDR2 FQGNSA. The CDR3 contains 13 residues. The CDR3 spells CASSPQPDQPQHF. For the CDR3, the DNA is TGTGCCAGCAGCCCTCAACCGGATCAGCCCCAGCATTTT.

The chain links TRBV30 to TRBJ2-4; perhaps TRBD2 as D (6 bases). This CDR3 comprises 12 residues. CDR1 is GTSNPN, CDR2 SVGIG, per germline (reference sequence). Trimming shortened V by 3 bases and J by 6 bases, and 9 bases separated the two germline ends. The CDR3 loop reads CAWRTSPNIQYF. The DNA for the CDR3 is TGTGCCTGGAGGACTAGTCCAAACATTCAGTACTTC. Full variable domain (rest looked up from reference TRBV30 and TRBJ2-4): SQTIHQWPATLVQPVGSPLSLECTVEGTSNPNLYWYRQAAGRGLQLLFYSVGIGQISSEVPQNLSASRPQDRQFILSSKKLLLSDSGFYLCAWRTSPNIQYFGAGTRLSVL.

A few counts support this clone. This chain uses TRBV6-5 with TRBJ2-7; no clear D gene. This CDR3 contains 13 residues. V shed 0 bases and J shed 3 bases, with 6 bases lying between them. Germline loops: CDR1 MNHEY, CDR2 SVGAGI. CDR3 protein: CASSYSTGYEQYF. In DNA form, the CDR3 reads TGTGCCAGCAGTTACTCGACGGGCTACGAGCAGTACTTC.

The chain joins TRBV27 to TRBJ1-2; no definite D call. Germline V gene lookup returns CDR1 MNHEY and CDR2 SMNVEV (reference sequence). There are 11 residues in the CDR3. Trimming took off 6 bases at V and 4 bases at J, with 6 bases between the two ends. In DNA form, the CDR3 reads TGTGCCAGCAGGTCGGGCTATGGCTACACCTTC. It translates to CASRSGYGYTF.

This chain joins TRBV5-1 and TRBJ1-2, with 10 bases aligning to TRBD1. Germline CDR1 is SGHRS and CDR2 is YFSETQ. The CDR3 is made up of 14 amino acids. The junction had 6 bases not matched to a gene; V was cut back by 4 bases and J by 6 bases. This CDR3 is CASSIGQGGNGYTF. The DNA for the CDR3 is TGCGCCAGCAGCATTGGACAGGGGGGCAATGGCTACACCTTC.

J is TRBJ2-7 and V is TRBV28, with D possibly TRBD1 on 6 matching bases. The CDR3 contains 18 residues. In germline, CDR1 is MDHEN, CDR2 SYDVKM. V was pared by 4 bases and J by 0 bases, with 22 bases between. The CDR3 reads CASSSEPWDTLLSYEQYF. CDR3 nucleotides: TGTGCCAGCAGTTCCGAACCCTGGGACACTCTCCTCTCCTACGAGCAGTACTTC.

CDR3 loop: CASNENQETQYF. CDR3 coding DNA: TGTGCCAGCAACGAGAACCAAGAGACCCAGTACTTC. V usage is TRBV2 and J usage is TRBJ2-5; D not certain. The ends were cut back, 7 bases at V and 0 bases at J, with 6 bases in the middle. Germline CDR1 reads SNHLY; CDR2 reads FYNNEI. There are 12 residues in the CDR3.

The gene calls are TRBV30 and TRBJ1-2; D is perhaps TRBD1 (5 bases). CDR1 and CDR2 from the germline V gene are GTSNPN and SVGIG (reference sequence). This CDR3 contains 14 residues. The V and J ends lost 2 bases and 4 bases respectively, with 14 bases between them. The CDR3 sequence is CAWSKPRQIYGYTF. DNA for the CDR3: TGTGCCTGGAGTAAACCGAGACAGATCTATGGCTACACCTTC.

The genes are TRBV5-4 and TRBJ2-2; D possibly corresponds to TRBD2 (6 bases). Germline V CDR1 and CDR2: SGHNT, YYREEE (reference sequence). The V end lost 1 base, the J end lost 5 bases, and 12 bases lay between the germline ends. This CDR3 is 15 amino acids long. DNA for the CDR3: TGTGCCAGCAGCTTGTTACAGCGGGCTACCGGGGAGCTGTTTTTT. It yields the protein CASSLLQRATGELFF.

This chain connects TRBV9 to TRBJ1-1; unclear D gene. Trimming shortened V by 4 bases and J by 5 bases, and 15 bases separated the two germline ends. Germline values: CDR1 SGDLS, CDR2 YYNGEE. The CDR3 is 14 amino acids. The CDR3 region is CASSSNGVYTEAFF. CDR3 coding DNA: TGTGCCAGCAGCTCCAACGGGGTTTATACTGAAGCTTTCTTT.

This chain links TRBV7-8 with TRBJ2-3; D call uncertain. The V end lost 0 bases, the J end lost 4 bases, and 8 bases lay between the germline ends. This CDR3 spans 14 amino acids. Germline lookup yields CDR1 SGHVS and CDR2 FQNEAQ. The CDR3 here is CASSLAVSPDTQYF. The CDR3 bases are TGTGCCAGCAGCTTAGCGGTTAGCCCAGATACGCAGTATTTT.

This clone was seen only a few times. The genes are TRBV19 and TRBJ1-1; D is undetermined. V was trimmed by 5 bases and J by 7 bases, leaving 8 bases between them. Germline lookup yields CDR1 LNHDA and CDR2 SQIVND (reference sequence). The CDR3 extends over 11 amino acids. The CDR3 DNA is TGTGCCAGTAGTGCCGGGAGTGAAGCTTTCTTT. Its translation is CASSAGSEAFF.

This clone was detected a few times. This chain links TRBV5-1 with TRBJ2-5, with 8 bases fitting TRBD1. Per the germline V gene, CDR1 is SGHRS and CDR2 is YFSETQ. This CDR3 spans 15 amino acids. V trimming: 1 base; J trimming: 5 bases; junction bases outside the gene matches: 7. The CDR3 is CASSLTTGERETQYF. The CDR3 DNA is TGCGCCAGCAGCTTGACGACAGGGGAGCGGGAGACCCAGTACTTC. Combining the CDR3 with reference TRBV5-1 and TRBJ2-5 gives the whole variable domain KAGVTQTPRYLIKTRGQQVTLSCSPISGHRSVSWYQQTPGQGLQFLFEYFSETQRNKGNFPGRFSGRQFSNSRSEMNVSTLELGDSALYLCASSLTTGERETQYFGPGTRLLVL.

The chain links TRBV6-6 to TRBJ1-5, with D perhaps matching TRBD1 (5 bases). Trimming took off 5 bases at V and 5 bases at J, with 13 bases between the two ends. The CDR3 loop spans 14 amino acids. Germline V gene data show CDR1 as MNHNY and CDR2 as SVGAGI (reference sequence). The CDR3 sequence is CASSDQGIDQPQHF. In nucleotides, the CDR3 is TGTGCCAGCAGTGATCAGGGTATTGATCAGCCCCAGCATTTT.

This clone was detected once. The chain recombines TRBV5-1 with TRBJ2-3, with 16 bases aligning to TRBD2. After removal of 4 bases from V and 6 bases from J, the junction contained 8 bases not matched to a gene. This CDR3 spans 17 amino acids. Germline V gene lookup returns CDR1 SGHRS and CDR2 YFSETQ. The CDR3 DNA follows: TGCGCCAGCAGCCCGGGACTAGCGGGAGGGCCGGGGGATACGCAGTATTTT. Translating gives CASSPGLAGGPGDTQYF.

This sequence joins TRBV27 and TRBJ2-3; D not resolved. Germline CDR1 and CDR2: MNHEY and SMNVEV (reference sequence). With 6 bases removed from V and 0 bases from J, the gap between germline ends came to 13 bases. The CDR3 spans 15 residues. The CDR3 nucleotides read TGTGCCAGCAGGCCAGGTTTTACTAGCACAGATACGCAGTATTTT. Translating gives CASRPGFTSTDTQYF.

J is TRBJ1-4 and V is TRBV5-8; 7 bases are shared with TRBD1. CDR1 and CDR2 (germline): SGHTS, YDEGEE. The V and J ends lost 0 bases and 10 bases, in that order; junction bases with no gene match: 6. There are 14 residues in the CDR3. In DNA, the CDR3 is TGTGCCAGCAGCTTGGAACCGGGACAGTTAAAACTGTTTTTT. This gives the protein CASSLEPGQLKLFF.

This chain uses TRBV18 with TRBJ2-7; 7 bases agree with TRBD1. J was trimmed by 5 bases and V by 0 bases; bases with no gene match: 4. CDR3 length equals 14 residues. Germline V lookup: CDR1 KGHSH, CDR2 LQKENI. The CDR3 spells CASSPPWQGDEQYF. In DNA, the CDR3 is TGTGCCAGCTCACCACCGTGGCAGGGGGACGAGCAGTACTTC. Full variable domain (rest looked up from reference TRBV18 and TRBJ2-7): NAGVMQNPRHLVRRRGQEARLRCSPMKGHSHVYWYRQLPEEGLKFMVYLQKENIIDESGMPKERFSAEFPKEGPSILRIQQVVRGDSAAYFCASSPPWQGDEQYFGPGTRLTVT.

The V gene is TRBV10-1, the J gene TRBJ1-3; TRBD1 agrees at 8 bases. V was clipped by 6 bases and J by 0 bases; unmatched bases: 4. The CDR3 contains 15 residues. Germline V gene data show CDR1 as WNHNN and CDR2 as SYGVQD (reference sequence). The CDR3: CASRPGTGSGNTIYF. CDR3 nucleotides: TGCGCCAGCAGGCCCGGGACAGGCTCTGGAAACACCATATATTTT.

The V and J genes are TRBV4-1 and TRBJ1-1; D remains ambiguous. The CDR3 length is 15 residues. Trimming cost V 0 bases and J 0 bases, with 8 bases left between them. Germline assignment: CDR1 MGHRA and CDR2 YSYEKL. CDR3 in DNA: TGCGCCAGCAGCCAAGACTCACTGATGAACACTGAAGCTTTCTTT. Translation: CASSQDSLMNTEAFF.

This clone showed up just a few times. The V call is TRBV12-5, the J call TRBJ2-2; 7 bases match TRBD2. The V and J ends lost 8 bases and 4 bases, in that order; junction bases with no gene match: 7. This CDR3 is 14 amino acids long. CDR1 is LGHNT, CDR2 FRNRAP, per germline. The CDR3 sequence: CASSPPGGTGELFF. CDR3 sequence (DNA): TGTGCTAGTTCCCCTCCGGGGGGCACCGGGGAGCTGTTTTTT.

J is TRBJ2-2 and V is TRBV6-4; 8 bases agree with TRBD2. The CDR3 totals 14 residues. After removal of 4 bases from V and 6 bases from J, the junction contained 4 bases not matched to a gene. Germline V gene data show CDR1 as MRHNA and CDR2 as SNTAGT. CDR3 sequence (DNA): TGTGCCAGCAGTGTCGTCGGGGGGGCCGGGGAGCTGTTTTTT. It codes for CASSVVGGAGELFF.

The V call is TRBV6-5, the J call TRBJ2-7; TRBD1 agrees at 7 bases. Germline values: CDR1 MNHEY, CDR2 SVGAGI. V was clipped by 0 bases and J by 5 bases; unmatched bases: 4. The CDR3 runs 14 residues. CDR3 residues: CASSYSRGLNEQYF. The CDR3, as DNA: TGTGCCAGCAGTTACTCGAGGGGGCTCAACGAGCAGTACTTC.

The chain joins TRBV4-1 to TRBJ2-5; D call uncertain. Trimming removed 0 bases from V and 7 bases from J, with 12 bases in between. The CDR3 is made up of 14 amino acids. Germline V gives CDR1 MGHRA, CDR2 YSYEKL. The CDR3 protein is CASSQEDSLGTQYF. Written as DNA, the CDR3 is TGCGCCAGCAGCCAAGAAGACTCCTTGGGGACCCAGTACTTC.